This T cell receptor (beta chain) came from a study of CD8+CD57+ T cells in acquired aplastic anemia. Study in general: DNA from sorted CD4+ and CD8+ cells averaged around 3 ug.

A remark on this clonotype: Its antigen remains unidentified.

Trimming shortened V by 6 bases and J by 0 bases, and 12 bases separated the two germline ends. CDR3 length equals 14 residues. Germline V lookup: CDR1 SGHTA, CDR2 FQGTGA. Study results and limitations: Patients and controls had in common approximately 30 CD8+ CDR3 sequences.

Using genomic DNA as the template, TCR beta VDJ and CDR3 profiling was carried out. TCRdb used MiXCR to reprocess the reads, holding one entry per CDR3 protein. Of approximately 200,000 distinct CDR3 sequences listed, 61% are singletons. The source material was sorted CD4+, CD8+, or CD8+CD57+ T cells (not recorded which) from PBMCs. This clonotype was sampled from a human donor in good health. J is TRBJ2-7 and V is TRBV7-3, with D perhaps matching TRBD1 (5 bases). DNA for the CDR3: TGTGCCAGCAGTGAAGACAGCAGCTCCTACGAGCAGTACTTC. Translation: CASSEDSSSYEQYF.